This is a list of T cell receptor beta chains from one sample in a study of T cell responses to AZD1222 COVID-19 vaccine. The repertoire was sequenced with immunoSEQ multiplex PCR; TCRdb's copy has only in-frame clones and lacks some. The sample contains 50,000 to 70,000 clones, 86% of which appear only once. Specimen: peripheral blood, collected 28 days after the second AZD1222 dose. The receptors were gathered from an adult who received the AZD1222 COVID-19 vaccine. CDR3s include the opening cysteine and the closing phenylalanine or tryptophan. A D gene is named only where the DNA matches it firmly. Clone sizes are given selectively: once, few, many, or a class where the clone is expanded.

V gene,D gene,J gene,clone size,CDR3 protein
TRBV19,.,TRBJ1-5,few,CASRGQYNQPQHF
TRBV4-1,.,TRBJ1-2,.,CASSQGTWLYDGYTF
TRBV27,.,TRBJ2-7,.,CASSGGSRSTYEQYF
TRBV6-6,TRBD1,TRBJ1-2,.,CASLIADRDYGYTF
TRBV4-2,TRBD2,TRBJ2-1,once,CASSQGGGDRYNEQFF
TRBV19,TRBD1,TRBJ1-4,.,CASSMVTGGIDEKLFF
TRBV15,.,TRBJ1-6,.,CATSRVLGIPSYNSPLHF
TRBV5-1,.,TRBJ2-7,.,CASSLQGPKLYEQYF
TRBV2,TRBD1,TRBJ2-4,once,CASSDGTGTGDIQYF
TRBV12-3/TRBV12-4,.,TRBJ1-1,.,CASSGDENTEAFF
TRBV28,TRBD1,TRBJ1-2,.,CASRDRGERGYGYTF
TRBV6-6,.,TRBJ1-2,.,CASSRENYGYTF
TRBV7-9,.,TRBJ2-1,.,CASSPPFRARDYNEQFF
TRBV30,.,TRBJ1-1,.,CAWSVPGTEAFF
TRBV7-9,.,TRBJ2-3,.,CASREVGPDTQYF
TRBV5-4,TRBD1,TRBJ2-7,once,CASSSDRTGGTYEQYF
TRBV19,.,TRBJ1-5,.,CATSELGGGVGNQPQHF
TRBV20-1,TRBD2,TRBJ2-5,.,CSASIPAGVGETQYF
TRBV5-1,.,TRBJ2-7,.,CASSLGLQPTYEQYF
TRBV5-6,TRBD2,TRBJ2-1,.,CASSLEGSSGTNEQFF
TRBV27,.,TRBJ2-1,.,CASSLSGLSYNEQFF
TRBV6-5,.,TRBJ1-2,.,CASSYSRQPTNYGYTF
TRBV28,TRBD1,TRBJ2-2,.,CASSSPGTGAGELFF
TRBV9,.,TRBJ1-6,.,CASSTGVDNSPLHF
TRBV5-1,TRBD1,TRBJ1-2,.,CASSFQGAVGYTF
TRBV7-9,.,TRBJ2-1,once,CASSLDGSLTTNNEQFF
TRBV19,.,TRBJ1-1,.,CATRTGNTEAFF
TRBV30,.,TRBJ1-6,once,CAWTYGPSNSPLHF
TRBV10-2,TRBD2,TRBJ2-3,.,CASSPSGTSTDTQYF
TRBV11-1,TRBD2,TRBJ2-3,.,CASSPGTSGVTDTQYF
TRBV7-2,.,TRBJ2-1,.,CASSSKENPYNEQFF